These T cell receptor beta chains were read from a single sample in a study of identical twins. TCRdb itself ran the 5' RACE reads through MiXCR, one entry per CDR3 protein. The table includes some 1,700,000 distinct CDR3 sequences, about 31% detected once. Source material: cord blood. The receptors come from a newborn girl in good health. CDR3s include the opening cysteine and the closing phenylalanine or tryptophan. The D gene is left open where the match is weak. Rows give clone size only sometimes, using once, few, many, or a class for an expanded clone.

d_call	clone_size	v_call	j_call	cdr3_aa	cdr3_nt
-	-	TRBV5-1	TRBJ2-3	CASSLGSTEMQYF	TGCGCCAGCAGCTTGGGCAGCACAGAGATGCAGTATTTT
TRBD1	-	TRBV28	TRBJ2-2	CASSSPRTGAHTGELFF	TGTGCCAGCAGCTCTCCCCGGACAGGGGCTCACACCGGGGAGCTGTTTTTT
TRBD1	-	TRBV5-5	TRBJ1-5	CASSLRGLGSNQPQHF	TGTGCCAGCAGCTTGAGGGGGCTTGGTAGCAATCAGCCCCAGCATTTT
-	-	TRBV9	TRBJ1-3	CASSPELGGAPGNTIYF	TGTGCCAGCAGTCCGGAACTGGGAGGCGCCCCTGGAAACACCATATATTTT
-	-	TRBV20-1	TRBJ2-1	CSASLIVEQFF	TGCAGTGCTTCTTTAATAGTTGAGCAGTTCTTC
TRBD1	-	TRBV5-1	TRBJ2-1	CASSLGQGENSYNEQFF	TGCGCCAGCAGCTTGGGACAGGGGGAAAACTCCTACAATGAGCAGTTCTTC
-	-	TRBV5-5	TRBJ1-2	CASSLGPGHDYGYTF	TGTGCCAGCAGCTTAGGTCCAGGGCACGACTATGGCTACACCTTC
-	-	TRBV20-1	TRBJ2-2	CSARALVANTGELFF	TGCAGTGCTAGAGCTTTGGTGGCGAACACCGGGGAGCTGTTTTTT
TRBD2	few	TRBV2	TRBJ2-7	CASSLLSGRASSVYEQYF	TGTGCCAGCAGTCTCCTAAGCGGGAGGGCCTCAAGTGTCTACGAGCAGTACTTC
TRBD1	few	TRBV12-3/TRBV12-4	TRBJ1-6	CASSRQGKNSPLHF	TGTGCCAGCAGTCGACAGGGAAAGAATTCACCCCTCCACTTT
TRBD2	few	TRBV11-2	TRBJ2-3	CASSLPASGRGTDTQYF	TGTGCCAGCAGCTTACCGGCTAGCGGGAGGGGCACAGATACGCAGTATTTT
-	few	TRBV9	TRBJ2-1	CASSERTELNSYNEQFF	TGTGCCAGCAGCGAGAGGACTGAGCTAAACTCCTACAATGAGCAGTTCTTC
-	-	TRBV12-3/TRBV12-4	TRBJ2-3	CASSSPGLTGDTQYF	TGTGCCAGCAGTTCACCGGGACTCACTGGAGATACGCAGTATTTT
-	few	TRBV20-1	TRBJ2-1	CSARSLLIDEQFF	TGCAGTGCTAGGTCACTACTTATCGATGAGCAGTTCTTC
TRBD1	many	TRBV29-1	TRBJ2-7	CSAGQGVIYEQYF	TGCAGCGCCGGACAGGGGGTAATCTACGAGCAGTACTTC
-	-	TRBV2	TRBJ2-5	CASRGLPDEQYF	TGTGCCAGCAGGGGGCTGCCCGATGAGCAGTACTTC
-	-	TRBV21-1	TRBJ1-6	CASSKGTGCYNSPLHF	TGTGCCAGCAGCAAAGGGACAGGCTGTTATAATTCACCCCTCCACTTT
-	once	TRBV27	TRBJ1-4	CASSGGVGATNGKLFF	TGTGCCAGCAGTGGTGGGGTGGGGGCAACTAATGGAAAACTGTTTTTT
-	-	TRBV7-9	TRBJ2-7	CASSFRTCEQYF	TGTGCCAGCAGCTTTAGGACCTGCGAGCAGTACTTC
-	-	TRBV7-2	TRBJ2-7	CASGQHYEQYF	TGTGCCAGCGGACAGCACTACGAGCAGTACTTC
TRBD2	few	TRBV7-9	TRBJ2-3	CASSLAGLADTQYF	TGTGCCAGCAGCTTAGCGGGACTAGCGGATACGCAGTATTTT
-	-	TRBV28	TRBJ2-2	CASSLSGVSTGELFF	TGTGCCAGCAGTTTATCAGGAGTTTCCACCGGGGAGCTGTTTTTT